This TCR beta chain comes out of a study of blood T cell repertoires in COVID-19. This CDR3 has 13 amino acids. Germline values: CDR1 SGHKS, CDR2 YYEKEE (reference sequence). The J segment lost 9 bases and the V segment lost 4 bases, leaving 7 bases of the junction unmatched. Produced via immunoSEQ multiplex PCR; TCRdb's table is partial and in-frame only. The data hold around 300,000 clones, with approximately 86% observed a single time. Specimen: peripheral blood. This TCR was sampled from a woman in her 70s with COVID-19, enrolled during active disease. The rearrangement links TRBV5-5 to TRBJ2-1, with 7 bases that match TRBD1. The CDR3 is CASSLMTGSEQFF. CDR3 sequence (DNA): TGTGCCAGCAGCCTTATGACAGGGAGTGAGCAGTTCTTC.